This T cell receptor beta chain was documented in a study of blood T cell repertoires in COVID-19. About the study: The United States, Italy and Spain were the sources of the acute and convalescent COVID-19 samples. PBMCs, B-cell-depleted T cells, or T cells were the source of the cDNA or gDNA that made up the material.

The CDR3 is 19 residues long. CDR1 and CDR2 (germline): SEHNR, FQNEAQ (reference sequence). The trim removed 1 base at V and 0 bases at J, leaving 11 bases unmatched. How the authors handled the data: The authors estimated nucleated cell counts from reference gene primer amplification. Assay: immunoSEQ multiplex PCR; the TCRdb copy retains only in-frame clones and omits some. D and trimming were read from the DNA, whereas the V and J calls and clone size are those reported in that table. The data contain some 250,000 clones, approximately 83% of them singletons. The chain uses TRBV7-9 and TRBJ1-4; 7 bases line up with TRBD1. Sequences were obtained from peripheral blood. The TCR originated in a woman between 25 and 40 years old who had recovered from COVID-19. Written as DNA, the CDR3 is TGTGCCAGCAGCTTAGTAGGTCAGGGGGACCCTGCAACTAATGAAAAACTGTTTTTT. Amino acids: CASSLVGQGDPATNEKLFF.